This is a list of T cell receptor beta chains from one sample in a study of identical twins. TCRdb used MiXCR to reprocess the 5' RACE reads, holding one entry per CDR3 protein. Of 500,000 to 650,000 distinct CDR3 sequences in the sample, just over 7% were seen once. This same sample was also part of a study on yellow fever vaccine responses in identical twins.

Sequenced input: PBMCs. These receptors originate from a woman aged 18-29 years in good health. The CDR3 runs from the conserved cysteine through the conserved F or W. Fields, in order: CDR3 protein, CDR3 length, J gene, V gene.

CASSPGTGSSGNTIYF	16	TRBJ1-3	TRBV3-1
CASRPGTSGDYNEQFF	16	TRBJ2-1	TRBV5-1
CASSVKYGQINTGELFF	17	TRBJ2-2	TRBV7-9
CAIKRTGISDQLGDTQYF	18	TRBJ2-3	TRBV10-3
CASSRTGSNQPQHF	14	TRBJ1-5	TRBV12-3/TRBV12-4
CASSYPDGGGQETQYF	16	TRBJ2-5	TRBV6-5
CASSLVGGGSPDTQYF	16	TRBJ2-3	TRBV5-6
CSARVHHRDGYNEQFF	16	TRBJ2-1	TRBV20-1
CSARLSPQGEAFF	13	TRBJ1-1	TRBV20-1
CSASFSGGDGGYTF	14	TRBJ1-2	TRBV20-1
CAISGLQDGEQYF	13	TRBJ2-7	TRBV10-3
CASSLLGGEQFF	12	TRBJ2-1	TRBV12-3/TRBV12-4
CASSPPVGDEQFF	13	TRBJ2-1	TRBV18
CASSPGRGRHQETQYF	16	TRBJ2-5	TRBV12-3/TRBV12-4
CASSLIAGWDTQYF	14	TRBJ2-3	TRBV12-3/TRBV12-4
CASSPGELFF	10	TRBJ2-2	TRBV7-9
CASSSEAAPLHF	12	TRBJ1-6	TRBV12-3/TRBV12-4
CASRGDRAYEQFF	13	TRBJ2-1	TRBV6-1
CASSPAGTSGRNTGELFF	18	TRBJ2-2	TRBV5-1
CASRQGRLDTGELFF	15	TRBJ2-2	TRBV2
CSLTGEGTDTQYF	13	TRBJ2-3	TRBV29-1
CASSLEGQVNEKLFF	15	TRBJ1-4	TRBV5-1
CASSLMDTYTGELFF	15	TRBJ2-2	TRBV11-2
CASIAGGSEQFF	12	TRBJ2-1	TRBV7-9
CASSYDRDSPLHF	13	TRBJ1-6	TRBV28
CASSKPPPGSTEAFF	15	TRBJ1-1	TRBV21-1
CASTHLTSGRTNEQFF	16	TRBJ2-1	TRBV16
CASWGQNQETQYF	13	TRBJ2-5	TRBV28
CASSESYSGGLRDTQYF	17	TRBJ2-3	TRBV10-2
CASSLARGTSGRYNEQFF	18	TRBJ2-1	TRBV5-1
CASSFAIYNEQFF	13	TRBJ2-1	TRBV5-1
CASSYHGGGDSPLHF	15	TRBJ1-6	TRBV6-5
CAISEGSRGSPLHF	14	TRBJ1-6	TRBV10-3
CSANPVSGNTDTQYF	15	TRBJ2-3	TRBV20-1
CMTEAGGHPEQYF	13	TRBJ2-7	TRBV7-9
CASSLDSGGYGYTF	14	TRBJ1-2	TRBV5-1
CASRHHSGRSHEQYF	15	TRBJ2-7	TRBV6-1
CASSPRRGLTYEQYF	15	TRBJ2-7	TRBV7-9
CASRERGNQPQHF	13	TRBJ1-5	TRBV6-1
CASSFKRTGQETQYF	15	TRBJ2-5	TRBV5-6
CSARDPRRDTQYF	13	TRBJ2-3	TRBV20-1
CSARARDTDEQYF	13	TRBJ2-7	TRBV20-1
CASSLSPVRGFSQETQYF	18	TRBJ2-5	TRBV11-2
CASSAGTSGTQYF	13	TRBJ2-3	TRBV6-4
CASSPSEREVPHEQYF	16	TRBJ2-7	TRBV18
CASSQGGSEGMWVQYF	16	TRBJ2-4	TRBV3-1
CASSLVGGAGEQYF	14	TRBJ2-7	TRBV5-1
CASTPAGGTGYDTQYF	16	TRBJ2-3	TRBV12-3/TRBV12-4
CASSQVLAGLIDEQFF	16	TRBJ2-1	TRBV4-1
CASSLVGSGLNTGELFF	17	TRBJ2-2	TRBV5-5
CASRLPPGTGYDEQFF	16	TRBJ2-1	TRBV5-6
CASSLTEGTEAFF	13	TRBJ1-1	TRBV5-1
CASSLGGRSMNEQFF	15	TRBJ2-1	TRBV5-1
CASKRYSDTGELFF	14	TRBJ2-2	TRBV19